The 26 T cell receptor beta chains listed next were all sequenced from one sample in a study of blood T cells in healthy people across ages. A sample-barcoded 5' primer and a J-beta primer mix were used in a second PCR of roughly 7 to 11 cycles. Using its own MiXCR run on the 5' RACE reads, TCRdb lists one record per CDR3 protein. The data show approximately 2,000,000 distinct CDR3 sequences, with 39% seen just once and roughly 23% held by the top ten. Sequencing was done on a sample of blood. Every receptor here comes from a human donor in good health.

The rearrangement joins TRBV5-1 to TRBJ2-7; D possibly corresponds to TRBD2 (6 bases). Trimming shortened V by 0 bases and J by 4 bases, and 14 bases separated the two germline ends. CDR1 is SGHRS and CDR2 is YFSETQ in the germline V gene. The CDR3 consists of 15 residues. The chain's CDR3 is CASSLDGGVAYEQYF. CDR3 bases: TGCGCCAGCAGCTTGGATGGCGGGGTCGCGTACGAGCAGTACTTC.

The sample holds a few counts of this clonotype. The chain has TRBV7-2 and TRBJ1-3; D not certain. The CDR3 contains 17 residues. Germline CDR1 and CDR2: SGHTA and FQGNSA. The V end lost 5 bases, the J end lost 6 bases, and 23 bases lay between the germline ends. The CDR3 is CASSRVGFGPLLNTIYF. The CDR3 DNA reads as TGTGCCAGCAGCAGGGTAGGATTCGGACCGCTGTTAAACACCATATATTTT.

The CDR3 DNA sequence: TGTGCCAGTAGTGCCGTCGGAGCGGGGGGGTTAGACTTCTACGAGCAGTACTTC. It codes for CASSAVGAGGLDFYEQYF. The chain employs TRBV19 and TRBJ2-7; 10 positions match TRBD2. This CDR3 is 18 amino acids long. The germline gives CDR1 LNHDA, CDR2 SQIVND (reference sequence). Trimming cost V 5 bases and J 3 bases; bases outside gene matches: 16.

V usage is TRBV3-1 and J usage is TRBJ2-3; no clear D. The CDR3 length is 18 residues. Germline CDR1 is LGHDT and CDR2 is YNNKEL (reference sequence). Trimming took off 0 bases at V and 2 bases at J, with 18 bases between the two ends. CDR3 loop: CASSQDARSIDNTDTQYF. CDR3 nucleotide sequence: TGTGCCAGCAGCCAAGATGCCCGTAGTATAGACAACACAGATACGCAGTATTTT.

The chain has TRBV20-1 and TRBJ1-5; D perhaps matches TRBD1 (5 bases). Germline lookup yields CDR1 DFQATT and CDR2 SNEGSKA (reference sequence). Trimming took off 4 bases at V and 3 bases at J, with 10 bases between the two ends. The CDR3 is 13 amino acids. For the CDR3, the DNA is TGCAGTGCTAAGAGACAGCACAATCAGCCCCAGCATTTT. Translating gives CSAKRQHNQPQHF.

This chain joins TRBV7-3 and TRBJ2-1; a possible D gene is TRBD2 (5 bases). This CDR3 is built from 15 residues. Looked up from germline, CDR1 is SGHTA and CDR2 is FQGTGA. Trimming took 5 bases from V and 8 from J, leaving 19 bases between them. The CDR3 region is CASSASGGPQYEQFF. Here the CDR3 DNA reads TGTGCCAGCAGCGCCTCAGGAGGACCACAATATGAGCAGTTCTTC.

The chain carries TRBV15 and TRBJ2-4, with 8 bases lining up with TRBD1. Germline lookup yields CDR1 LNHNV and CDR2 YYDKDF (reference sequence). Trimming at V came to 0 bases and at J to 15 bases, leaving 7 bases not matched to a gene. The CDR3 covers 13 residues. CDR3 residues: CATSRDGRTGSYF. CDR3 coding DNA: TGTGCCACCAGCAGAGATGGCCGGACAGGGTCGTACTTC.

V is TRBV5-1 and J is TRBJ1-4; weak D call: TRBD1 (6 bases). The CDR3 is made up of 15 amino acids. V gave up 1 base and J gave up 4 bases, with 11 bases separating them. Looked up from germline, CDR1 is SGHRS and CDR2 is YFSETQ. The CDR3 DNA sequence: TGCGCCAGCAGCTTGATCCAGGGGAGTAATGAAAAACTGTTTTTT. Amino acid sequence: CASSLIQGSNEKLFF.

This clonotype has only a few counts. This chain links TRBV6-2 or TRBV6-3 with TRBJ2-1; 8 bases agree with TRBD1. CDR3 length: 13 amino acids. V shed 10 bases and J 3 bases; nucleotides not matched to a gene: 5. Germline CDR1 and CDR2: MNHEY and SVGEGT. For the CDR3, the DNA is TGTGCCACAGGACAGGGTGTCTACAATGAGCAGTTCTTC. Translation: CATGQGVYNEQFF.

The chain is built from TRBV6-2 or TRBV6-3 and TRBJ1-5; D gene unclear. CDR1 and CDR2 (germline): MNHEY, SVGEGT. This CDR3 region has 17 residues. Trimming pared 10 bases from V and 3 bases from J, leaving 25 bases between. CDR3 residues: CATTPGPYRRNNQPQHF. CDR3 nucleotide sequence: TGTGCCACCACACCCGGCCCTTACAGACGAAACAATCAGCCCCAGCATTTT.

V is TRBV10-3 and J is TRBJ1-2; D gene uncertain. The germline gives CDR1 ENHRY, CDR2 SYGVKD. The CDR3 consists of 13 residues. V lost 2 bases and J lost 4, with 8 bases in between. CDR3 DNA sequence: TGTGCCATCAGTGAGAGGCTAGGCTATGGCTACACCTTC. This sequence encodes CAISERLGYGYTF.

This clonotype was observed a handful of times. V and J are TRBV6-2 or TRBV6-3 and TRBJ1-1; the D gene is possibly TRBD1 (6 bases). Deletions cut 4 bases from V and 5 bases from J, with 11 bases between. Germline values: CDR1 MNHEY, CDR2 SVGEGT. The CDR3 consists of 13 residues. The CDR3, as DNA: TGTGCCAGCAGTTGGTGGGGGGCTACTGAAGCTTTCTTT. This encodes CASSWWGATEAFF.

V gene TRBV21-1 combines with J gene TRBJ2-7. TRBJ2-5 matches the DNA end more closely, so the J call is doubtful. TRBV21-1 is described as a pseudogene. The length of the CDR3 is 14 residues. DNA for the CDR3: TGTGCCGGATACAGTTTAGCACTACAAGAGACCCAGTACTTC. Protein sequence: CAGYSLALQETQYF.

J is TRBJ2-1 and V is TRBV9; D remains unclear. CDR1 and CDR2 from the germline V gene are SGDLS and YYNGEE. V gave up 0 bases and J gave up 3 bases, with 13 bases separating them. The CDR3 is made up of 16 amino acids. CDR3 residues: CASSVGAERFYNEQFF. CDR3 sequence (DNA): TGTGCCAGCAGCGTAGGGGCAGAGAGGTTCTACAATGAGCAGTTCTTC.

Comments on this clonotype: A junction end diverges from the germline sequence, so it may reflect a read error. The V and J genes are TRBV6-5 and TRBJ2-7; D is perhaps TRBD1 (5 bases). Germline V gene sequence: CDR1 MNHEY, CDR2 SVGAGI. The CDR3 is 14 amino acids. CDR3 sequence (DNA): TGTGCCAGCAGTTACTTAGGGGTTGCCTACGAGCTGTACTTC. Its translation is CASSYLGVAYELYF.

The chain carries TRBV25-1 and TRBJ2-1; 7 positions agree with TRBD1. V lost 5 bases and J lost 3; bases outside the gene matches: 10. Germline values: CDR1 MGHDK, CDR2 SYGVNS. This CDR3 has 16 amino acids. CDR3 sequence reads: CASSKYRGFDYNEQFF. As DNA, the CDR3 is TGTGCCAGCAGTAAGTACAGGGGTTTCGACTACAATGAGCAGTTCTTC.

This sequence joins TRBV12-3 or TRBV12-4 and TRBJ2-7; D call uncertain. The V end lost 2 bases, the J end lost 2 bases, and 16 bases lay between the germline ends. The CDR3 runs 16 residues. The CDR3: CASSLLTGSSPYEQYF. In nucleotides, the CDR3 is TGTGCCAGCAGTTTATTAACGGGCAGCTCTCCCTACGAGCAGTACTTC.

The chain uses TRBV20-1 and TRBJ2-7; 11 bases fit TRBD2. Germline V lookup: CDR1 DFQATT, CDR2 SNEGSKA (reference sequence). Trimming cost V 6 bases and J 4 bases; bases outside gene matches: 8. The CDR3 sequence is 14 residues long. CDR3 amino acids: CSASSLAGGYEQYF. The CDR3 nucleotides read TGCAGTGCGTCCTCCCTAGCGGGGGGTTACGAGCAGTACTTC.

Remarks on this clonotype: The germline gene is not matched at one end of the junction; a read error may be the cause. The chain joins TRBV7-2 to TRBJ1-3; unclear D gene. This CDR3 spans 16 amino acids. Germline V gene sequence: CDR1 SGHTA, CDR2 FQGNSA. CDR3 sequence (DNA): TGTGCCAGCAGCATAGCAGGACCGTACTCTGGAAACACCATATATTTT. This translates into CASSIAGPYSGNTIYF. The full variable domain, completed using reference TRBV7-2 and TRBJ1-3, is GAGVSQSPSNKVTEKGKDVELRCDPISGHTALYWYRQSLGQGLEFLIYFQGNSAPDKSGLPSDRFSAERTGGSVSTLTIQRTQQEDSAVYLCASSIAGPYSGNTIYFGEGSWLTVV.

The chain carries TRBV11-2 and TRBJ2-4; D is possibly TRBD2 (6 bases). The J call is uncertain, as TRBJ2-7 better fits the DNA end. The CDR3 has 17 residues. Per the germline V gene, CDR1 is SGHAT and CDR2 is FQNNGV. The CDR3 region is CASSLVIGSGLSYEQYF. The CDR3 DNA is TGTGCCAGCAGCTTAGTCATTGGAAGCGGGCTCTCCTACGAGCAGTACTTC.

The gene calls are TRBV29-1 and TRBJ1-1; D not certain. Trimming stripped 4 bases from V and 1 base from J, with 10 bases between. This CDR3 is 13 amino acids long. Looked up from germline, CDR1 is SQVTM and CDR2 is ANQGSEA. CDR3 coding DNA: TGCAGCGTTGGATTTGGCGGGAACACTGAAGCTTTCTTT. This gives the protein CSVGFGGNTEAFF.

This clonotype has just a few counts. The gene calls are TRBV7-2 and TRBJ2-7; D not certain. Deletions cut 1 base from V and 4 bases from J, with 11 bases between. This CDR3 region has 14 residues. Germline V gene data show CDR1 as SGHTA and CDR2 as FQGNSA. This CDR3 is CASSLVGRSYEQYF. The CDR3 DNA reads as TGTGCCAGCAGCTTAGTCGGCAGAAGTTACGAGCAGTACTTC.

This clonotype occurred a few times. Its ends do not fully match the called genes, so a read error is possible. CDR3: CASRGTGTYERYF. The CDR3 region has the DNA TGTGCCAGCAGAGGGACAGGCACCTACGAGCGGTACTTC. The J gene is TRBJ2-7, the V gene TRBV6-2 or TRBV6-3; TRBD1 agrees at 8 bases. Germline loops: CDR1 MNHEY, CDR2 SVGEGT. The CDR3 runs to 13 residues.

This clonotype turned up a few times. The chain links TRBV4-3 to TRBJ1-2, with D unclear. This CDR3 is built from 13 residues. Trimming took off 1 base at V and 8 bases at J, with 11 bases between the two ends. Germline V lookup: CDR1 LGHNA, CDR2 YSLEER. CDR3 coding DNA: TGCGCCAGCAGCCAAGGGTGGCAAAACGGCTACACCTTC. It yields the protein CASSQGWQNGYTF.

About this clonotype itself: This is likely a read error, given that the CDR3 carries no conserved phenylalanine or tryptophan at its end. The chain is built from TRBV7-7 and TRBJ2-7, with D possibly TRBD1 on 6 matching bases. Germline assignment: CDR1 SSHAT and CDR2 FNYEAQ (reference sequence). The CDR3 consists of 15 residues. V was shortened by 2 bases and J by 3 bases, with 14 bases between the two germline ends. In DNA, the CDR3 is TGTGCCAGCAGCTTATTGGACAGTCCCGACTACGAGCAGTACTGC. As protein: CASSLLDSPDYEQYC.

J is TRBJ2-3 and V is TRBV20-1; 7 positions agree with TRBD2. V was pared by 2 bases and J by 2 bases, with 13 bases of the junction left unmatched. The CDR3 consists of 17 residues. CDR1 is DFQATT and CDR2 is SNEGSKA in the germline V gene (reference sequence). The CDR3 sequence: CSARLGGGKLSTDTQYF. DNA for the CDR3: TGCAGTGCTAGACTGGGCGGGGGAAAACTATCCACAGATACGCAGTATTTT.